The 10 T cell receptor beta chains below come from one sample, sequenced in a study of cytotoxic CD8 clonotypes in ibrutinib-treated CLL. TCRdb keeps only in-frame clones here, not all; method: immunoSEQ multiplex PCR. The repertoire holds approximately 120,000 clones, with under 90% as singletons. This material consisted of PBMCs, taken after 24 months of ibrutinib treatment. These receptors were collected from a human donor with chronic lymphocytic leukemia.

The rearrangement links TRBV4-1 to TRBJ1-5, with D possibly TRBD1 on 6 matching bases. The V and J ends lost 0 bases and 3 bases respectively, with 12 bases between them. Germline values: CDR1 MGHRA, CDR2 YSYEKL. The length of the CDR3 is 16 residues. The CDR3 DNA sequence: TGCGCCAGCAGCCAAGATGTCCAGGGGCTCAATCAGCCCCAGCATTTT. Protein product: CASSQDVQGLNQPQHF.

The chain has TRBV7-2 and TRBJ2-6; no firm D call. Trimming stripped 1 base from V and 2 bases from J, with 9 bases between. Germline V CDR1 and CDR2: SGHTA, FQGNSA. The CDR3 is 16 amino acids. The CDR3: CASSLERVPGANVLTF. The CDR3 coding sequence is TGTGCCAGCAGCTTAGAAAGGGTCCCTGGGGCCAACGTCCTGACTTTC.

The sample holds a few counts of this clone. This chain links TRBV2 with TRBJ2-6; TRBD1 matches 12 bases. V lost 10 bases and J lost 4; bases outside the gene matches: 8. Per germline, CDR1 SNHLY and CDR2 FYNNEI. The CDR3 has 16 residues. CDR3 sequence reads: CATEGQGAPGANVLTF. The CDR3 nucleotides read TGTGCCACAGAGGGACAGGGGGCGCCAGGGGCCAACGTCCTGACTTTC.

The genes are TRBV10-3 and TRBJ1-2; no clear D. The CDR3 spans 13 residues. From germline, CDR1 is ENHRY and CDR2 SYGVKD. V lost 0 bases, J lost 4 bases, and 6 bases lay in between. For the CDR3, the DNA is TGTGCCATCAGTGAGTCACAAGGCTATGGCTACACCTTC. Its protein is CAISESQGYGYTF.

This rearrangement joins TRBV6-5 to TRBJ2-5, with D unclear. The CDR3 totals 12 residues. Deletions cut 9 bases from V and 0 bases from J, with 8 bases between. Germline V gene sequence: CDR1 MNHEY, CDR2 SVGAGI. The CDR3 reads CASGPHQETQYF. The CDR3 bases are TGTGCCAGTGGACCACACCAAGAGACCCAGTACTTC.

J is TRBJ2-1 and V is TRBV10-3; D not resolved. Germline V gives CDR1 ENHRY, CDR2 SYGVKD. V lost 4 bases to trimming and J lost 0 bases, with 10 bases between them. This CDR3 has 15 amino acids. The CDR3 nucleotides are TGTGCCATCAGTGGTGAGACCTCCTCCTACAATGAGCAGTTCTTC. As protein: CAISGETSSYNEQFF.

This CDR3 reads CAISDLNSPLHF. CDR3 nucleotide sequence: TGTGCCATCAGTGATCTTAATTCACCCCTCCACTTT. The chain combines TRBV10-3 with TRBJ1-6; D remains ambiguous. Per germline, CDR1 ENHRY and CDR2 SYGVKD. The V end was cut by 3 bases, the J end by 6 bases, with 3 bases between. The CDR3 runs 12 residues.

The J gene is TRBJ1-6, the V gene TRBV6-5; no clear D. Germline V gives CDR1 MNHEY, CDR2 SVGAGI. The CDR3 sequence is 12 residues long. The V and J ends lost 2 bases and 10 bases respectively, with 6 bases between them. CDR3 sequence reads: CASSYPNSPLHF. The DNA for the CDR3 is TGTGCCAGCAGTTACCCCAACTCACCCCTCCACTTT.

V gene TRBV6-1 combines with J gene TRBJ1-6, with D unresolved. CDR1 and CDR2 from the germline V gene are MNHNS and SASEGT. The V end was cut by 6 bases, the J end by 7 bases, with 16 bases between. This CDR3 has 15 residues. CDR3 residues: CASRRQEGLNSPLHF. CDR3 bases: TGTGCCAGCAGGAGGCAGGAAGGTTTGAATTCACCCCTCCACTTT.

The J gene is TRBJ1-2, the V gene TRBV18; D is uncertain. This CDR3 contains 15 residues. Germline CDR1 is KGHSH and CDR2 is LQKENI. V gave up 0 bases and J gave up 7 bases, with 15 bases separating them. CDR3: CASSPPSNLIFGYTF. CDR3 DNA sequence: TGTGCCAGCTCACCACCGAGTAATCTGATCTTTGGCTACACCTTC.